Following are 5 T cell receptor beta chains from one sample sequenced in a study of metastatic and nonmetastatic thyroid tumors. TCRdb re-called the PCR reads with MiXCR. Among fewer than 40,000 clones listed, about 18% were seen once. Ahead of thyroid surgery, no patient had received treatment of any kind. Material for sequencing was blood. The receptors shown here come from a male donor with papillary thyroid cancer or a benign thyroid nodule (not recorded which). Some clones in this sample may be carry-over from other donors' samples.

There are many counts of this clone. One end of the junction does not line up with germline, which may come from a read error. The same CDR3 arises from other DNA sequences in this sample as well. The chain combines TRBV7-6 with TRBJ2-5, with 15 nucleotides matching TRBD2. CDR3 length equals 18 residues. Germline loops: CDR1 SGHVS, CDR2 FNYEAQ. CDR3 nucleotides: TGTGCTAGCAGCCATAGCACCGGACTAGCGGGGGGGATGGAGACCCAGTACTTC. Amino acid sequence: CASSHSTGLAGGMETQYF.

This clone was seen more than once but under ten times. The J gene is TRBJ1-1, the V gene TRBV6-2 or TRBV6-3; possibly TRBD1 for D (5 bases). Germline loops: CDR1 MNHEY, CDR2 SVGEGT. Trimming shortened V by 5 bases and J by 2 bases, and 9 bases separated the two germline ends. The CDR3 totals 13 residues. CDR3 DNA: TGTGCCAGCAGTAACGACAGTAACACTGAAGCTTTCTTT. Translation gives CASSNDSNTEAFF.

The CDR3: CASSHTGQASDYNSPLHF. The CDR3 DNA reads as TGTGCCAGCAGTCACACCGGACAGGCCTCCGATTATAATTCACCCCTCCACTTT. The chain carries TRBV27 and TRBJ1-6, with 7 bases lining up with TRBD1. The CDR3 consists of 18 residues. After removal of 5 bases from V and 4 bases from J, the junction contained 14 bases not matched to a gene. Germline V gene data show CDR1 as MNHEY and CDR2 as SMNVEV (reference sequence).

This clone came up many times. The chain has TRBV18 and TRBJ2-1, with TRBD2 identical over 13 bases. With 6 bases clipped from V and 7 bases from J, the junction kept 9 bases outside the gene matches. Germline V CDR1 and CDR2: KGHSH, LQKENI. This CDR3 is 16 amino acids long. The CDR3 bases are TGTGCCAGCTCCCAAACTAGCGGGGGGGCTCGGAATGAGCAGTTCTTC. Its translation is CASSQTSGGARNEQFF. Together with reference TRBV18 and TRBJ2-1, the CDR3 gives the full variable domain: NAGVMQNPRHLVRRRGQEARLRCSPMKGHSHVYWYRQLPEEGLKFMVYLQKENIIDESGMPKERFSAEFPKEGPSILRIQQVVRGDSAAYFCASSQTSGGARNEQFFGPGTRLTVL.

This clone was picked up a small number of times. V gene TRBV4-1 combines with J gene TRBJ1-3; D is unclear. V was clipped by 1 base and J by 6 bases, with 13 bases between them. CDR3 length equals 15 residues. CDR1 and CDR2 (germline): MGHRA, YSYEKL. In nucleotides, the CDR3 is TGCGCCAGCAGCCAAGCACCAGGTTATATAAACACCATATATTTT. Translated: CASSQAPGYINTIYF.